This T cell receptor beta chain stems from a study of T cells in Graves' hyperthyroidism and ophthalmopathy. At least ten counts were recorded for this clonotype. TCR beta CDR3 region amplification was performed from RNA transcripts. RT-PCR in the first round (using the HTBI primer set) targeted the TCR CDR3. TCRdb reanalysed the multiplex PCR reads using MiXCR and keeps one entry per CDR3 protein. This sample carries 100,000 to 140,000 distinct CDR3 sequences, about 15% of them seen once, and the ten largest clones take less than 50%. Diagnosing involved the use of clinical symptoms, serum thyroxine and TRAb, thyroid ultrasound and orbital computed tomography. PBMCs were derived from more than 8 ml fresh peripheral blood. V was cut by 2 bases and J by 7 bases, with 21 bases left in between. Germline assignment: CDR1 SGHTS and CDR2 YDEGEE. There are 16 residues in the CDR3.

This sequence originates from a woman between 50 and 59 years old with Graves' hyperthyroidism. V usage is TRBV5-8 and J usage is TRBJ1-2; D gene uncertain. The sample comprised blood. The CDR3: CASSLRAQARRGGYTF. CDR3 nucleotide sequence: TGTGCCAGCAGCTTAAGGGCCCAGGCGCGCCGGGGTGGCTACACCTTC.